Following are 28 T cell receptor beta chains from one sample sequenced in a study of ipilimumab plus nivolumab after autologous stem cell transplantation. This table comes from immunoSEQ multiplex PCR, and its TCRdb copy is limited to in-frame clones, with some not included. Among roughly 16,000 clones listed, 70% to 90% were seen once. The sample here was PBMCs, taken in a trial of ipilimumab plus nivolumab as post-transplant consolidation. These receptors all stem from a male donor with diffuse large B-cell lymphoma.

The rearrangement links TRBV9 to TRBJ1-2, with no clear D. Trimming shortened V by 0 bases and J by 1 base, and 10 bases separated the two germline ends. CDR1 is SGDLS and CDR2 is YYNGEE in the germline V gene. This CDR3 has 15 amino acids. The chain's CDR3 is CASSVAENYNYGYTF. In DNA form, the CDR3 reads TGTGCCAGCAGCGTAGCAGAAAACTATAACTATGGCTACACCTTC. Looking up the rest from reference TRBV9 and TRBJ1-2 gives the full variable domain: DSGVTQTPKHLITATGQRVTLRCSPRSGDLSVYWYQQSLDQGLQFLIQYYNGEERAKGNILERFSAQQFPDLHSELNLSSLELGDSALYFCASSVAENYNYGYTFGSGTRLTVV.

V and J are TRBV2 and TRBJ2-3, with 7 bases aligning to TRBD2. CDR1 is SNHLY, CDR2 FYNNEI, per germline. The CDR3 is made up of 15 amino acids. V lost 6 bases, J lost 0 bases, and 6 bases stayed unmatched. CDR3 sequence: CASSSGLDSTDTQYF. The CDR3 DNA reads as TGTGCCAGCAGCTCCGGACTAGACAGCACAGATACGCAGTATTTT.

This chain uses TRBV7-9 with TRBJ1-1; D not certain. The germline CDR1 and CDR2 sequences are SEHNR and FQNEAQ (reference sequence). The CDR3 runs 14 residues. V dropped 1 base and J dropped 0 bases, with 6 bases sitting between them. The CDR3 reads CASSLGQVNTEAFF. DNA for the CDR3: TGTGCCAGCAGCTTAGGCCAGGTGAACACTGAAGCTTTCTTT.

The chain combines TRBV5-6 with TRBJ2-5; no clear D gene. The CDR3 contains 13 residues. Trimming removed 0 bases at V and 11 bases at J, with 14 bases between. Germline CDR1 and CDR2: SGHDT and YYEEEE. The CDR3 DNA follows: TGTGCCAGCAGCTTGGGGCCCCCAAACTGGCAGTACTTC. It specifies CASSLGPPNWQYF.

The gene calls are TRBV4-2 and TRBJ2-7; the match to TRBD1 covers 8 bases. The ends lost 0 bases at V and 5 bases at J; junction bases unmatched: 6. The CDR3 spans 15 residues. Germline assignment: CDR1 LGHNA and CDR2 YNFKEQ. In DNA, the CDR3 is TGTGCCAGCAGCCAAGAGCACAGGGGGTTCCACGAGCAGTACTTC. Its translation: CASSQEHRGFHEQYF.

The chain employs TRBV2 and TRBJ2-5; the match to TRBD2 covers 8 bases. V trimming: 6 bases; J trimming: 5 bases; junction bases outside the gene matches: 5. CDR3 size: 13 residues. The V gene's germline CDR1 is SNHLY and CDR2 FYNNEI. The CDR3 DNA is TGTGCCAGCAGGGGTAGCGGGAAGGAGACCCAGTACTTC. This encodes CASRGSGKETQYF.

The chain links TRBV5-1 to TRBJ1-2; perhaps TRBD1 as D (6 bases). Trimming cost V 0 bases and J 8 bases, with 14 bases left between them. This CDR3 has 14 amino acids. Germline loops: CDR1 SGHRS, CDR2 YFSETQ. The CDR3 sequence: CASSLVAGDGGYTF. CDR3 DNA: TGCGCCAGCAGCTTGGTCGCAGGGGATGGCGGCTACACCTTC.

The chain uses TRBV6-5 and TRBJ1-6, with TRBD1 as a possible D gene (5 bases). The CDR3 runs 12 residues. Trimming removed 2 bases at V and 10 bases at J, with 6 bases between. Germline V gene data show CDR1 as MNHEY and CDR2 as SVGAGI. The CDR3 region is CASSYPGSPLHF. As DNA, the CDR3 is TGTGCCAGCAGTTACCCAGGGTCACCCCTCCACTTT.

V and J are TRBV9 and TRBJ2-1, with 9 bases fitting TRBD1. With V trimmed by 0 bases and J by 3 bases, 7 bases remained unmatched. The germline gives CDR1 SGDLS, CDR2 YYNGEE. This CDR3 has 17 residues. The CDR3 region has the DNA TGTGCCAGCAGCGTAGGGGGTGGGACAGGGCTCTACAATGAGCAGTTCTTC. It translates to CASSVGGGTGLYNEQFF.

The chain employs TRBV28 and TRBJ2-2; TRBD1 is a possible D gene (5 bases). Trimming stripped 1 base from V and 0 bases from J, with 9 bases between. The CDR3 covers 16 residues. Per germline, CDR1 MDHEN and CDR2 SYDVKM. The CDR3 loop reads CASSLLDNANTGELFF. CDR3 sequence (DNA): TGTGCCAGCAGTTTATTGGACAACGCGAACACCGGGGAGCTGTTTTTT.

This clone was picked up one time. The chain employs TRBV13 and TRBJ1-5; tentatively, D is TRBD1 (5 bases). Between the trimmed V and J ends, which lost 0 bases and 3 bases, there was a span of 12 bases. The CDR3 loop spans 16 amino acids. Germline V gene sequence: CDR1 PRHDT, CDR2 FYEKMQ (reference sequence). Written as DNA, the CDR3 is TGTGCCAGCAGCTTAGGCGGGAGGGGCTCCAATCAGCCCCAGCATTTT. Its translation is CASSLGGRGSNQPQHF.

The J gene is TRBJ2-2, the V gene TRBV7-9, with D possibly matching TRBD1 (6 bases). The length of the CDR3 is 16 residues. Germline V gene data show CDR1 as SEHNR and CDR2 as FQNEAQ (reference sequence). Trimming left V 2 bases short and J 5 bases short, with 15 bases between. In nucleotides, the CDR3 is TGTGCCAGCAGCTTAACGGGGACAATCGTTACCGGGGAGCTGTTTTTT. Its translation: CASSLTGTIVTGELFF.

The rearrangement uses TRBV11-2 and TRBJ2-2; 10 bases align to TRBD1. V lost 4 bases, J lost 7 bases, and 6 bases stayed unmatched. Per germline, CDR1 SGHAT and CDR2 FQNNGV. CDR3 length: 15 amino acids. Here the CDR3 DNA reads TGTGCCAGCAGCTCGAGGACAGGGGGAGGCGGGGAGCTGTTTTTT. It is translated as CASSSRTGGGGELFF.

The chain is built from TRBV28 and TRBJ1-3; 9 nucleotides line up with TRBD1. Looked up from germline, CDR1 is MDHEN and CDR2 is SYDVKM. The CDR3 is 16 residues long. V shed 11 bases, J shed 4 bases, and the junction held 15 bases outside the gene matches. Written as DNA, the CDR3 is TGTGCCTCAAATACCCCGGAGACAGGGGGGGGAAACACCATATATTTT. Residues: CASNTPETGGGNTIYF.

The chain uses TRBV30 and TRBJ2-1; 10 positions match TRBD1. This CDR3 region has 16 residues. CDR1 is GTSNPN, CDR2 SVGIG, per germline (reference sequence). Trimming removed 4 bases from V and 3 bases from J; junction bases left unmatched: 9. CDR3 loop: CAWITGQGLIYNEQFF. CDR3 sequence (DNA): TGTGCCTGGATTACGGGACAGGGGCTTATCTACAATGAGCAGTTCTTC. The full variable domain, completed using reference TRBV30 and TRBJ2-1, is SQTIHQWPATLVQPVGSPLSLECTVEGTSNPNLYWYRQAAGRGLQLLFYSVGIGQISSEVPQNLSASRPQDRQFILSSKKLLLSDSGFYLCAWITGQGLIYNEQFFGPGTRLTVL.

The chain recombines TRBV29-1 with TRBJ2-5; 8 nucleotides line up with TRBD2. V lost 8 bases and J lost 0; bases outside the gene matches: 11. Looked up from germline, CDR1 is SQVTM and CDR2 is ANQGSEA. The CDR3 extends over 15 amino acids. In nucleotides, the CDR3 is TGCAGCCACGGGGGGGACATCGCGTACCAAGAGACCCAGTACTTC. Its translation: CSHGGDIAYQETQYF.

This clone was seen a handful of times. The CDR3 DNA is TGTGCCAGCAGTCGACAGGGAACCAATGAGCAGTTCTTC. This gives the protein CASSRQGTNEQFF. The V and J genes are TRBV27 and TRBJ2-1; 7 bases align to TRBD1. Germline trimming cut 5 bases from V and 6 bases from J; bases unmatched to any gene: 4. CDR3 size: 13 residues. Germline V lookup: CDR1 MNHEY, CDR2 SMNVEV (reference sequence).

This clone was seen more than once but under ten times. The chain joins TRBV5-1 to TRBJ2-7; either TRBD1 or TRBD2 may fit D (6 bases each). Germline values: CDR1 SGHRS, CDR2 YFSETQ. Trimming left V 3 bases short and J 1 base short, with 14 bases between. CDR3 length equals 15 residues. The CDR3 coding sequence is TGCGCCAGCAGCTCCACGGGGGCTAGATCCTACGAGCAGTACTTC. This codes for CASSSTGARSYEQYF.

This clone came up a few times. The chain couples TRBV9 to TRBJ2-2; a possible D gene is TRBD2 (6 bases). The ends were cut back, 3 bases at V and 2 bases at J, with 8 bases in the middle. The CDR3 consists of 14 residues. Germline V lookup: CDR1 SGDLS, CDR2 YYNGEE. The CDR3 sequence: CASSGGVNTGELFF. DNA of the CDR3: TGTGCCAGCAGCGGGGGGGTCAACACCGGGGAGCTGTTTTTT.

For this clone: This sample includes further DNA sequences coding for the same CDR3. The J gene is TRBJ2-7, the V gene TRBV19, with 8 bases matching TRBD2. CDR3 size: 12 residues. Trimming at V came to 5 bases and at J to 4 bases, leaving 1 base not matched to a gene. CDR1 is LNHDA and CDR2 is SQIVND in the germline V gene (reference sequence). In DNA form, the CDR3 reads TGTGCCAGTAGTGCGGGGGGTTACGAGCAGTACTTC. This encodes CASSAGGYEQYF.

The chain combines TRBV11-2 with TRBJ2-3, with D possibly being TRBD2 (5 bases). With 5 bases removed from V and 2 bases from J, the gap between germline ends came to 17 bases. The CDR3 runs to 16 residues. Germline CDR1 SGHAT, CDR2 FQNNGV. CDR3 DNA: TGTGCCAGCAGCCCGGGGTGGAGCGGCACCACAGATACGCAGTATTTT. This encodes CASSPGWSGTTDTQYF.

The V call is TRBV7-2, the J call TRBJ2-7; D unclear. CDR3 size: 16 residues. Germline values: CDR1 SGHTA, CDR2 FQGNSA. V was pared by 1 base and J by 0 bases, with 13 bases between. For the CDR3, the DNA is TGTGCCAGCAGCTTAGGATTGGGCATGAGCTCCTACGAGCAGTACTTC. Protein sequence: CASSLGLGMSSYEQYF.

The V and J genes are TRBV11-2 and TRBJ2-7, with 8 bases lining up with TRBD2. After removal of 5 bases from V and 4 bases from J, the junction contained 4 bases not matched to a gene. Germline V CDR1 and CDR2: SGHAT, FQNNGV. This CDR3 region has 13 residues. Here the CDR3 reads CASSPGLAYEQYF. CDR3 nucleotides: TGTGCCAGCAGCCCCGGACTAGCATACGAGCAGTACTTC.

This clone is categorized as large. The chain couples TRBV10-3 to TRBJ2-1; D uncertain. CDR3 length: 15 amino acids. Germline V lookup: CDR1 ENHRY, CDR2 SYGVKD. V was cut by 1 base and J by 0 bases, with 7 bases left in between. The DNA for the CDR3 is TGTGCCATCAGTGAGTTCGCATCCTCCTACAATGAGCAGTTCTTC. This codes for CAISEFASSYNEQFF.

This clone was found a few times. The chain employs TRBV2 and TRBJ1-6, with D tentatively TRBD1 (6 bases). V gave up 4 bases and J gave up 6 bases, with 13 bases separating them. Germline V gives CDR1 SNHLY, CDR2 FYNNEI. This CDR3 spans 15 amino acids. The CDR3 DNA is TGTGCCAGCAGTGGGCAGGGGTTAGGTAATTCACCCCTCCACTTT. Protein sequence: CASSGQGLGNSPLHF.

The sample holds a few counts of this clone. The chain carries TRBV7-3 and TRBJ2-3; TRBD2 matches at 11 bases. The V gene's germline CDR1 is SGHTA and CDR2 FQGTGA. Trimming cost V 3 bases and J 2 bases; bases outside gene matches: 7. This CDR3 comprises 17 residues. CDR3 in DNA: TGTGCCAGCAGCTTGACGGGACTAGCGGATTACACAGATACGCAGTATTTT. This translates into CASSLTGLADYTDTQYF.

The chain has TRBV15 and TRBJ2-1; 9 bases are shared with TRBD1. V lost 0 bases and J lost 8; bases outside the gene matches: 8. Per the germline V gene, CDR1 is LNHNV and CDR2 is YYDKDF (reference sequence). The CDR3 is 16 residues long. The CDR3 DNA sequence: TGTGCCACCAGCAGAGATAACAGGGGGCAGGGGGATGAGCAGTTCTTC. This translates into CATSRDNRGQGDEQFF.

The chain carries TRBV2 and TRBJ1-4; no definite D call. CDR1 is SNHLY and CDR2 is FYNNEI in the germline V gene. This CDR3 is built from 12 residues. The ends were cut back, 3 bases at V and 11 bases at J, with 10 bases in the middle. CDR3 in amino acids: CASSEKEKKLFF. CDR3 DNA: TGTGCCAGCAGTGAGAAGGAAAAGAAACTGTTTTTT. Combining the CDR3 with reference TRBV2 and TRBJ1-4 gives the whole variable domain EPEVTQTPSHQVTQMGQEVILRCVPISNHLYFYWYRQILGQKVEFLVSFYNNEISEKSEIFDDQFSVERPDGSNFTLKIRSTKLEDSAMYFCASSEKEKKLFFGSGTQLSVL.